This entry concerns a single T cell receptor beta chain. Losses at the gene ends were 0 bases for V and 2 bases for J; bases not matched to a gene: 4. In germline, CDR1 is LGHNA, CDR2 YSLEER. This CDR3 is built from 17 residues. The sample belongs to a study of blood T cell repertoires in COVID-19. In the study overall: In each case, the material was cDNA or gDNA derived from T cells, B-cell-depleted T cells, or PBMCs.

The table came from immunoSEQ multiplex PCR; TCRdb's copy has only in-frame clones and leaves some out. The sample records 200,000 to 250,000 clones, roughly 90% being singletons. The receptor's source is a man between 65 and 80 years old with acute or convalescent COVID-19. The sample comprised peripheral blood. The gene calls are TRBV4-3 and TRBJ2-1; TRBD2 matches 10 bases. The CDR3 sequence is CASSQDGSGRAYNEQFF. CDR3 DNA sequence: TGCGCCAGCAGCCAAGATGGAAGCGGGAGGGCCTACAATGAGCAGTTCTTC.